This record covers a single T cell receptor beta chain. The antigen this receptor binds is unknown. No much larger clone exists at a distance of one base, and base qualities are not known. TCRbeta CDR3 regions were amplified from genomic DNA using the immunoSEQ Assay, a bias-controlled multiplex PCR. As for the original processing: Within the assay, amplification of reference gene primers was used to estimate how many nucleated cells each sample contained. To quantify the absolute abundance of each unique TCRbeta CDR3 rearrangement, sequence reads were collapsed and filtered. For each sample, productive Simpson clonality was calculated as the square root of Simpson's diversity index across productive rearrangements. In its TCRdb copy, this immuneACCESS table keeps in-frame sequences only and misses some clones. Where compared with another copy, unresolved V genes explain less than half of these, and the others have no known cause. Clone size and the V and J calls come from that table; the DNA yielded D and trimming. The table for this sample lists 300,000 to 450,000 clones; over 65% of them were counted only once. More than 1% of the sample goes to the ten largest clones.

CDR1 and CDR2, per the germline V gene, are SQVTM and ANQGSEA. Trimming removed 7 bases from V and 0 bases from J; the gene matches leave 6 bases unexplained. The CDR3 numbers 14 residues from cysteine through phenylalanine. Here the CDR3 DNA is all that survives: 42 bases in frame from base 1. The sample belongs to a study of blood T cell repertoires in COVID-19 (TCRdb year 2020). Looking at the study overall: Collaborator samples came from the United States, Italy and Spain and covered acute and convalescent phases of COVID-19. The material from the prospective study consisted of cDNA or gDNA derived from T cells, B-cell-depleted T cells, or PBMCs. The repertoires were released in a freely available public database meant as a resource for research on the immune response to SARS-CoV-2. Where available, HLA class I and class II types were taken from metadata supplied by the sample provider and were not determined by assay-based typing. Sample metadata almost always included a de-identified subject ID, COVID-19 status, age in years and sex. Samples were obtained from the ongoing ImmuneRACE study (first 160 participants) and from over a thousand subjects provided by 6 global collaborators. Subjects who had been exposed to COVID-19, were actively infected with it, or had recovered from it provided the deeply sampled blood TCRbeta repertoires that made up the dataset. What the study reported, not specific to this receptor: How much clinical and demographic metadata was included differed by source and by participant, and the metadata was provided uncurated.

Collaborating institutions collected whole blood in K2EDTA tubes following their own protocols. For TCRbeta analysis, collaborators shipped samples in one of three forms: frozen whole blood, isolated PBMCs, or DNA extracted from either of those sample types. Sequencing used peripheral blood. This chain is built from TRBV29-1 and TRBJ1-1; the central 9 bases match TRBD1. This receptor was taken from a human donor with acute or convalescent COVID-19. The donor label of this sample is uncertain. The DNA sequence is given as TGCAGCGCACAGGGGGCGATGGTGAACACTGAAGCTTTCTTT. This yields the protein CSAQGAMVNTEAFF.